Each of the 18 T cell receptor beta chains below was sequenced from the same sample in a study of blood T cell repertoires in COVID-19. This table comes from immunoSEQ multiplex PCR, and its TCRdb copy is limited to in-frame clones, with some not included. The sample lists about 370,000 clones; roughly nine tenths were seen once. The sequenced sample consisted of PBMCs or T cells enriched from blood (not recorded which). The receptors derive from a young man who had recovered from COVID-19.

The chain joins TRBV7-2 to TRBJ2-1; D is perhaps TRBD1 (6 bases). In germline, CDR1 is SGHTA, CDR2 FQGNSA. This CDR3 contains 16 residues. V lost 0 bases and J 10 bases, leaving 19 bases between the germline ends. In DNA, the CDR3 is TGTGCCAGCAGCTTAGCCCGACAGGCAGTGGGGGTGGAGCAGTTCTTC. It specifies CASSLARQAVGVEQFF.

J is TRBJ2-1 and V is TRBV2; 7 bases align to TRBD2. From germline, CDR1 is SNHLY and CDR2 FYNNEI. J gave up 7 bases and V 3 bases, and 0 bases lay outside the gene matches. The CDR3 has 12 residues. As DNA, the CDR3 is TGTGCCAGCAGTGAGGGGGGGAATGAGCAGTTCTTC. Translating gives CASSEGGNEQFF.

The chain combines TRBV28 with TRBJ2-7; D gene ambiguous. CDR1 and CDR2 (germline): MDHEN, SYDVKM. The CDR3 consists of 12 residues. Trimming removed 2 bases at V and 4 bases at J, with 6 bases between. The CDR3 DNA follows: TGTGCCAGCAGTTTAGTCCCTTACGAGCAGTACTTC. The encoded protein is CASSLVPYEQYF.

The gene calls are TRBV2 and TRBJ1-6; D gene unclear. Germline CDR1 is SNHLY and CDR2 is FYNNEI. V was cut by 3 bases and J by 7 bases, with 13 bases left in between. This CDR3 has 15 amino acids. In DNA form, the CDR3 reads TGTGCCAGCAGTGATACGACCAGCGGGAATTCACCCCTCCACTTT. Translating it yields CASSDTTSGNSPLHF.

The chain is built from TRBV6-5 and TRBJ2-7; maybe TRBD2 (7 bases). Looked up from germline, CDR1 is MNHEY and CDR2 is SVGAGI. The germline V and J ends were trimmed by 0 bases and 6 bases, with 18 bases remaining between them. The length of the CDR3 is 16 residues. The CDR3 region is CASSYSRGGGRGEQYF. In nucleotides, the CDR3 is TGTGCCAGCAGTTACTCGAGGGGAGGGGGAAGAGGCGAGCAGTACTTC.

The CDR3: CASSPGNTEAFF. The CDR3 nucleotides are TGTGCCAGCAGCCCCGGGAACACTGAAGCTTTCTTT. The chain employs TRBV5-6 and TRBJ1-1; D gene ambiguous. The CDR3 extends over 12 amino acids. Per germline, CDR1 SGHDT and CDR2 YYEEEE. The V and J ends lost 4 bases and 1 base respectively, with 5 bases between them.

The rearrangement uses TRBV25-1 and TRBJ1-6; 9 positions agree with TRBD1. J was trimmed by 9 bases and V by 3 bases; bases with no gene match: 9. The CDR3 is made up of 16 amino acids. Per germline, CDR1 MGHDK and CDR2 SYGVNS. The CDR3 DNA sequence: TGTGCCAGCAGTGACTCACCGGGACAGGGCAGTTCACCCCTCCACTTT. This gives the protein CASSDSPGQGSSPLHF.

V is TRBV4-3 and J is TRBJ1-4; D is possibly TRBD1 (5 bases). This CDR3 contains 16 residues. V dropped 0 bases and J dropped 5 bases, with 13 bases sitting between them. Germline V gene sequence: CDR1 LGHNA, CDR2 YSLEER. The CDR3 is CASSQDGAVANEKLFF. CDR3 nucleotide sequence: TGCGCCAGCAGCCAAGATGGGGCAGTGGCCAATGAAAAACTGTTTTTT.

This chain connects TRBV4-1 to TRBJ2-1; D unresolved. The CDR3 spans 17 residues. CDR1 is MGHRA and CDR2 is YSYEKL in the germline V gene. V lost 1 base and J lost 8, with 21 bases in between. The CDR3 coding sequence is TGCGCCAGCAGCCAAGTCTCGCTAGGCGGTCTTCGGGATGAGCAGTTCTTC. Translation: CASSQVSLGGLRDEQFF.

This clone was picked up one time. V and J are TRBV18 and TRBJ1-1; D remains unclear. Germline CDR1 and CDR2: KGHSH and LQKENI. The germline V and J ends were trimmed by 5 bases and 8 bases, with 9 bases remaining between them. This CDR3 spans 11 amino acids. The CDR3 spells CASSVRGEAFF. CDR3 nucleotide sequence: TGTGCCAGCTCAGTCCGCGGGGAAGCTTTCTTT.

V gene TRBV6-4 combines with J gene TRBJ1-1; 8 nucleotides line up with TRBD1. Trimming at V came to 6 bases and at J to 1 base, leaving 7 bases not matched to a gene. Germline assignment: CDR1 MRHNA and CDR2 SNTAGT. The CDR3 is 15 residues long. CDR3 in amino acids: CASRIRQGSNTEAFF. The CDR3 bases are TGTGCCAGCAGAATACGACAGGGGTCGAACACTGAAGCTTTCTTT.

This chain links TRBV5-4 with TRBJ2-3; 10 positions agree with TRBD2. J was trimmed by 1 base and V by 1 base; bases with no gene match: 3. Germline CDR1 is SGHNT and CDR2 is YYREEE (reference sequence). CDR3 length equals 16 residues. Here the CDR3 DNA reads TGTGCCAGCAGCTTGAGGCTAGCGGGGGGCACAGATACGCAGTATTTT. This translates into CASSLRLAGGTDTQYF.

The gene calls are TRBV6-5 and TRBJ2-7, with 7 bases identical to TRBD2. Germline CDR1 MNHEY, CDR2 SVGAGI. V was clipped by 8 bases and J by 3 bases; unmatched bases: 13. The CDR3 runs to 15 residues. The CDR3 loop reads CASPAWTPGGYEQYF. The DNA for the CDR3 is TGTGCCAGCCCCGCCTGGACGCCGGGAGGCTACGAGCAGTACTTC.

The rearrangement uses TRBV4-3 and TRBJ1-2; the D is unclear. Trimming shortened V by 4 bases and J by 3 bases, and 12 bases separated the two germline ends. The germline CDR1 and CDR2 sequences are LGHNA and YSLEER. This CDR3 is built from 14 residues. Written as DNA, the CDR3 is TGCGCCAGCAGCCTCAGATGGAGAGACTATGGCTACACCTTC. Its translation: CASSLRWRDYGYTF.

The chain links TRBV28 to TRBJ1-1; D uncertain. Looked up from germline, CDR1 is MDHEN and CDR2 is SYDVKM. CDR3 length: 14 residues. The V end lost 2 bases, the J end lost 6 bases, and 13 bases lay between the germline ends. CDR3 region: CASSLVSGFSEAFF. DNA of the CDR3: TGTGCCAGCAGTTTAGTCTCGGGATTCTCTGAAGCTTTCTTT.

This sequence joins TRBV6-5 and TRBJ2-5; 7 bases align to TRBD2. Germline V lookup: CDR1 MNHEY, CDR2 SVGAGI. With V trimmed by 2 bases and J by 10 bases, 7 bases remained unmatched. The CDR3 totals 13 residues. The DNA for the CDR3 is TGTGCCAGCAGTTACGGGATTGGGGAGGGCCAGTACTTC. Residues: CASSYGIGEGQYF.

This CDR3 reads CASSTQQGRRTGELFF. The CDR3 region has the DNA TGTGCCAGCAGCACTCAACAGGGGCGGAGGACCGGGGAGCTGTTTTTT. This chain connects TRBV6-6 to TRBJ2-2; TRBD1 aligns across 7 bases. Germline CDR1 reads MNHNY; CDR2 reads SVGAGI (reference sequence). CDR3 length equals 16 residues. V lost 6 bases and J lost 5; bases outside the gene matches: 12.

With respect to this clone: Other DNA sequences from this sample encode an identical CDR3 as well. The chain recombines TRBV9 with TRBJ2-2; no firm D call. V lost 3 bases and J lost 5, with 5 bases in between. The CDR3 length is 12 residues. Germline values: CDR1 SGDLS, CDR2 YYNGEE. The CDR3 DNA follows: TGTGCCAGCAGCGCGTTGACCGGGGAGCTGTTTTTT. Translating it yields CASSALTGELFF.